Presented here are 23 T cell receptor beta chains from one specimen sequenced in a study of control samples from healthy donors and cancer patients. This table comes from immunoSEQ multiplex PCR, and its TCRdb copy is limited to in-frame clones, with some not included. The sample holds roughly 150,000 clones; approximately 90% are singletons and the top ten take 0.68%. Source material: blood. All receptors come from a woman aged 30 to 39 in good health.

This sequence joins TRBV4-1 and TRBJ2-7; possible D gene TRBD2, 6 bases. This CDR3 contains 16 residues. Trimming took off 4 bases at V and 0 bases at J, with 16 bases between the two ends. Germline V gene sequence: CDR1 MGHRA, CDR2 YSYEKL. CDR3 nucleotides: TGCGCCAGCAGCCTCACGGACTACCCCAGCTCCTACGAGCAGTACTTC. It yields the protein CASSLTDYPSSYEQYF.

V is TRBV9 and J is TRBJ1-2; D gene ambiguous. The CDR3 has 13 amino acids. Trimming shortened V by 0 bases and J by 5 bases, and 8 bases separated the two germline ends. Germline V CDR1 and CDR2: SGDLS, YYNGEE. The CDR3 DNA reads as TGTGCCAGCAGCGTAGATTCCGATTATGGCTACACCTTC. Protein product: CASSVDSDYGYTF.

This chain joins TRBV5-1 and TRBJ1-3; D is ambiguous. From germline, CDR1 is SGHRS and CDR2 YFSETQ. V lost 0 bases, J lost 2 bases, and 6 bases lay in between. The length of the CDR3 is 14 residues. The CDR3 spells CASSLGGPGNTIYF. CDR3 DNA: TGCGCCAGCAGCTTGGGTGGTCCTGGAAACACCATATATTTT.

CDR3 nucleotides: TGCAGCGCTCAGGGGGCGGGGGAGACCCAGTACTTC. It translates to CSAQGAGETQYF. V is TRBV29-1 and J is TRBJ2-5; 8 bases map to TRBD1. Losses at the gene ends were 7 bases for V and 5 bases for J; bases not matched to a gene: 6. This CDR3 contains 12 residues. Germline V gene data show CDR1 as SQVTM and CDR2 as ANQGSEA.

The CDR3 DNA reads as TGTGCCAGCAGCTTGGCCAGCGGGGGGATCCGGGAGCAGTACTTC. Its protein product is CASSLASGGIREQYF. The genes are TRBV5-4 and TRBJ2-7; 9 bases are shared with TRBD2. Trimming cost V 0 bases and J 7 bases; bases outside gene matches: 8. This CDR3 comprises 15 residues. In germline, CDR1 is SGHNT, CDR2 YYREEE (reference sequence).

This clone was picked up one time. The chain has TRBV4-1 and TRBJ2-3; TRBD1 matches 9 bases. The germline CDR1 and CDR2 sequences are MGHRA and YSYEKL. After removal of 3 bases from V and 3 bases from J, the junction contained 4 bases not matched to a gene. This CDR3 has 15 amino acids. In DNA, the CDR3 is TGCGCCAGCAGCCATCCGGGACAGGGAACAGATACGCAGTATTTT. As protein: CASSHPGQGTDTQYF.

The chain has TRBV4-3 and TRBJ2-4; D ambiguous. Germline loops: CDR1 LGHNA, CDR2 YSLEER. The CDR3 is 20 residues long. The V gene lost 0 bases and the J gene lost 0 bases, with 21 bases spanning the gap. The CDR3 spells CASSQDGRRPLSLAKNIQYF. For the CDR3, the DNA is TGCGCCAGCAGCCAAGATGGGCGGCGGCCCTTGAGTTTAGCCAAAAACATTCAGTACTTC.

This CDR3 reads CASSSSGGGGSREQFF. The CDR3 DNA reads as TGTGCCAGCAGTTCCTCCGGCGGAGGGGGGTCTAGGGAGCAGTTCTTC. The chain recombines TRBV27 with TRBJ2-1, with D perhaps TRBD1 or TRBD2 (6 bases each). Germline loops: CDR1 MNHEY, CDR2 SMNVEV (reference sequence). This CDR3 has 16 residues. With 4 bases removed from V and 10 bases from J, the gap between germline ends came to 23 bases.

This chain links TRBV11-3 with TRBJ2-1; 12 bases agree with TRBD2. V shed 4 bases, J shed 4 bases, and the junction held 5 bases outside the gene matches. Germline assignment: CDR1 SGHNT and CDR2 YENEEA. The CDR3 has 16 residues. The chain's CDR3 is CASSSRTSGVYNEQFF. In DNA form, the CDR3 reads TGTGCCAGCAGCTCCCGGACTAGCGGGGTTTACAATGAGCAGTTCTTC. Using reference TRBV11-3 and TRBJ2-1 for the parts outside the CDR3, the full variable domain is EAGVVQSPRYKIIEKKQPVAFWCNPISGHNTLYWYLQNLGQGPELLIRYENEEAVDDSQLPKDRFSAERLKGVDSTLKIQPAELGDSAVYLCASSSRTSGVYNEQFFGPGTRLTVL.

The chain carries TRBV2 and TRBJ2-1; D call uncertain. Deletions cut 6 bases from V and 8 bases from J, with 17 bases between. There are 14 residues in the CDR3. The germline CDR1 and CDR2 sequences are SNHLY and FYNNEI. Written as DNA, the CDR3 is TGTGCCAGCAGCGCACCATTGAAGGGCGATGAGCAGTTCTTC. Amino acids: CASSAPLKGDEQFF.

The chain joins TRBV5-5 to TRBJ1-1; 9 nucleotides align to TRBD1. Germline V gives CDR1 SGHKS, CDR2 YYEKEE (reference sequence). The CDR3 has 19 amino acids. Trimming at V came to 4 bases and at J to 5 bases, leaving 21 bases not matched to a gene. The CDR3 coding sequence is TGTGCCAGCAGCCAACACGGTCCCGGGACAGGGATCTTAGGTACTGAAGCTTTCTTT. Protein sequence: CASSQHGPGTGILGTEAFF. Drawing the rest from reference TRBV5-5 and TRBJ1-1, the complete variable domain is DAGVTQSPTHLIKTRGQQVTLRCSPISGHKSVSWYQQVLGQGPQFIFQYYEKEERGRGNFPDRFSARQFPNYSSELNVNALLLGDSALYLCASSQHGPGTGILGTEAFFGQGTRLTVV.

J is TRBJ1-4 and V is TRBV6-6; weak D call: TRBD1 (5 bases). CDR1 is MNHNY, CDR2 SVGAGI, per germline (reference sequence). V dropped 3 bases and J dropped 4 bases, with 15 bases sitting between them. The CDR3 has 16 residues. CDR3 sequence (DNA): TGTGCCAGCAGTTATATTCGGGTCCAGGGTAATGAAAAACTGTTTTTT. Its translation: CASSYIRVQGNEKLFF.

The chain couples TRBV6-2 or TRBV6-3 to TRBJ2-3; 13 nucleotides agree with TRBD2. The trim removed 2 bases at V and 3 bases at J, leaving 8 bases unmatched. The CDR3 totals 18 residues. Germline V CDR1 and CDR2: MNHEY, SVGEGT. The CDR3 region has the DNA TGTGCCAGCAGTTACCCCCTCGGACTAGCGGGAGTTACAGATACGCAGTATTTT. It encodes CASSYPLGLAGVTDTQYF.

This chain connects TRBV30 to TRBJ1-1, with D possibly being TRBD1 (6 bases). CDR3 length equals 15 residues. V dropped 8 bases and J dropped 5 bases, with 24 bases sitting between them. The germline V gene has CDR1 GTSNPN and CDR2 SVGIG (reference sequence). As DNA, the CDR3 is TGTGCCGGTAGATCACTAGACAGGAGAGGGACTGAAGCTTTCTTT. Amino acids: CAGRSLDRRGTEAFF. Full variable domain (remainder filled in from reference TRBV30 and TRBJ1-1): SQTIHQWPATLVQPVGSPLSLECTVEGTSNPNLYWYRQAAGRGLQLLFYSVGIGQISSEVPQNLSASRPQDRQFILSSKKLLLSDSGFYLCAGRSLDRRGTEAFFGQGTRLTVV.

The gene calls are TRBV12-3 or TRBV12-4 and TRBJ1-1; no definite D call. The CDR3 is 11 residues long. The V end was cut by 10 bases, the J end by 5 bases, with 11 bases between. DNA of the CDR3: TGTGCCACCACTTATTCGACTGAAGCTTTCTTT. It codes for CATTYSTEAFF.

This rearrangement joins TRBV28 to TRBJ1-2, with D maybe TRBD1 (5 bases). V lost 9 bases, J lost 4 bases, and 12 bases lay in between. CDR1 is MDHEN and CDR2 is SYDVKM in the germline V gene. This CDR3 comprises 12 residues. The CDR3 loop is CASQITGYGYTF. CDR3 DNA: TGTGCCAGTCAAATCACAGGCTATGGCTACACCTTC.

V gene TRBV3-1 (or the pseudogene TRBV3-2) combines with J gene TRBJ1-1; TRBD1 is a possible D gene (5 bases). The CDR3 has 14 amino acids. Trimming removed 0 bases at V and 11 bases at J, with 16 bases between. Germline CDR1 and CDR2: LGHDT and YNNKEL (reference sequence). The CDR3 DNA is TGTGCCAGCAGCCAAGAAGGGGCCAGGAGGTGGGCTTTCTTT. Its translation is CASSQEGARRWAFF.

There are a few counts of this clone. CDR3 coding DNA: TGTGCCAGCAGCAGTATTAGCAATCAGCCCCAGCATTTT. Encoded protein: CASSSISNQPQHF. V gene TRBV6-6 combines with J gene TRBJ1-5; the D is unclear. Per germline, CDR1 MNHNY and CDR2 SVGAGI (reference sequence). CDR3 length equals 13 residues. Between the trimmed V and J ends, which lost 6 bases and 0 bases, there was a span of 6 bases.

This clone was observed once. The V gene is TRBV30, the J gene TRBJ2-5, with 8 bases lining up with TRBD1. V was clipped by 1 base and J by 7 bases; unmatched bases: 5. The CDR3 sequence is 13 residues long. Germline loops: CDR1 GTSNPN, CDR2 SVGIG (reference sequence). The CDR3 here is CAWSGQGIRTQYF. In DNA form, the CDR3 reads TGTGCCTGGAGTGGACAGGGGATTCGGACCCAGTACTTC.

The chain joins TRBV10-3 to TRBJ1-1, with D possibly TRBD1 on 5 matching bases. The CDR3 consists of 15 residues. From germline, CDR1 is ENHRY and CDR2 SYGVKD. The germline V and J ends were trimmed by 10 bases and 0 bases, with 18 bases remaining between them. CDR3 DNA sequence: TGTGCCAGCGGGGCTAACCAGAACATGAACACTGAAGCTTTCTTT. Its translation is CASGANQNMNTEAFF.

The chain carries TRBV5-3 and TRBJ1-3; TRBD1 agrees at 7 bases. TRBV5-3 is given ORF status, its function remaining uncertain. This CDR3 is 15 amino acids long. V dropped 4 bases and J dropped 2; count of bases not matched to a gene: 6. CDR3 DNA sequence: TGTGCCAGAAGCCGAATGACAGGGCCTGGAAACACCATATATTTT. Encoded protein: CARSRMTGPGNTIYF.

This chain's CDR3 is CASSPEGRVGNTEAFF. CDR3 nucleotides: TGCGCCAGCAGCCCCGAAGGCAGGGTGGGGAACACTGAAGCTTTCTTT. The gene calls are TRBV5-1 and TRBJ1-1; D is possibly TRBD1 (5 bases). The CDR3 length is 16 residues. Germline loops: CDR1 SGHRS, CDR2 YFSETQ. V dropped 4 bases and J dropped 1 base, with 17 bases sitting between them.

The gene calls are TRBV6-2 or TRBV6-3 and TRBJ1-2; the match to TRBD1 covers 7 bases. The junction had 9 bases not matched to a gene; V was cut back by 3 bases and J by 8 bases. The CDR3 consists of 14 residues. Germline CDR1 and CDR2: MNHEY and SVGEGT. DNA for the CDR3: TGTGCCAGCAGTTATGCCCCCTGGGACAGCGGCTACACCTTC. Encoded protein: CASSYAPWDSGYTF.